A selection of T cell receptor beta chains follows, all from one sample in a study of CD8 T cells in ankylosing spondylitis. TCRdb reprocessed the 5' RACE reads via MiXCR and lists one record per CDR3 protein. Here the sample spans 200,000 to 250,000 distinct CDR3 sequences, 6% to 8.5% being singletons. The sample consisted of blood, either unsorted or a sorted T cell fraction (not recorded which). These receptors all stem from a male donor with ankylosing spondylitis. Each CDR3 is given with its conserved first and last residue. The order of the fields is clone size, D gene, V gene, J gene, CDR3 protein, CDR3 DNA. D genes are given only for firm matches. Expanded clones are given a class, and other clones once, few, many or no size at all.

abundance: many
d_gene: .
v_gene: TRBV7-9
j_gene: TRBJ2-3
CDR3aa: CASSPGTDVTDTQYF
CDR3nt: TGTGCCAGCAGCCCGGGGACGGACGTTACAGATACGCAGTATTTT

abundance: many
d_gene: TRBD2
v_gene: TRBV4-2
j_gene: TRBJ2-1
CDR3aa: CASSQATSGGAIEQFF
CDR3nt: TGTGCCAGCAGCCAGGCTACTAGCGGGGGGGCCATTGAGCAGTTCTTC

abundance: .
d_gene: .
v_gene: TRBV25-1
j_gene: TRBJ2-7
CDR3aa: CASSDLRAATYEQYF
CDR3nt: TGTGCCAGCAGTGATCTGAGGGCTGCCACCTACGAGCAGTACTTC

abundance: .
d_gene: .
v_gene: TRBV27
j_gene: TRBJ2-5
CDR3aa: CASSPLRGETQYF
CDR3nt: TGTGCCAGCAGTCCCCTAAGGGGGGAGACCCAGTACTTC

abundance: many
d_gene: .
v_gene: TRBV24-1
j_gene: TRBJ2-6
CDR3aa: CATSPGAASGANVLTF
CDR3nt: TGTGCCACCAGTCCAGGCGCAGCCTCTGGGGCCAACGTCCTGACTTTC

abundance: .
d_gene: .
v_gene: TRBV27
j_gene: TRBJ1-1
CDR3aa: CASSFRQLNTEAFF
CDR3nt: TGTGCCAGCAGTTTCCGACAGTTGAACACTGAAGCTTTCTTT

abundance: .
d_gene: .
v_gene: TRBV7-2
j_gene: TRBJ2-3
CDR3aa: CASSPRGEGTDTQYF
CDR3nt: TGTGCCAGCAGCCCCCGGGGCGAGGGCACAGATACGCAGTATTTT

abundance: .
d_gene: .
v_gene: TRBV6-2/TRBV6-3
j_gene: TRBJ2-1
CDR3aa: CASSYVQMGEQFF
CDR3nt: TGTGCCAGCAGTTACGTTCAAATGGGAGAGCAGTTCTTC

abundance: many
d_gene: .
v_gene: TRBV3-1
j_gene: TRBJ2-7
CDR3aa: CASSREGQSYEQYF
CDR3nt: TGTGCCAGCAGCCGAGAAGGACAGTCCTACGAGCAGTACTTC

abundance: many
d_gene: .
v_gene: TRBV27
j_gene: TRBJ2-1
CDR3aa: CASSLSVSSYNEQFF
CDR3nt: TGTGCCAGCAGTCTTAGCGTGAGCTCCTACAATGAGCAGTTCTTC

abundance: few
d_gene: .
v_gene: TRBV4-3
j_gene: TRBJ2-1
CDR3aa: CASSPIIGNEQFF
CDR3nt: TGCGCCAGCAGCCCAATTATAGGTAATGAGCAGTTCTTC

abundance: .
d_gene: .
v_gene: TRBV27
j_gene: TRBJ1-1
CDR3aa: CASSLKVRTEPNTEAFF
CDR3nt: TGTGCCAGCAGTTTAAAAGTGAGGACAGAACCGAACACTGAAGCTTTCTTT

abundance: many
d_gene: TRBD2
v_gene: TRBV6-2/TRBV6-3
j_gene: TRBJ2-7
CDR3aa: CASSYSPGGHYEQYF
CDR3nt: TGTGCCAGCAGTTACTCTCCGGGAGGGCACTACGAGCAGTACTTC

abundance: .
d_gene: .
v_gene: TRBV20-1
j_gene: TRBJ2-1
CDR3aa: CSAAEGGSSYNEQFF
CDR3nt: TGCAGTGCGGCGGAGGGGGGTAGCTCCTACAATGAGCAGTTCTTC